This T cell receptor (beta chain) derives from a study of cytomegalovirus exposure and HLA in healthy donors. General study results and limits: Reportedly, HLA-A and HLA-B alleles of most subjects were accurately predicted from TCR beta. Later, an analysis found that common viral pathogens appeared to be linked with several of the most significant clusters. A link between a missense DCLRE1C variant and TCR beta V- and J-gene trimming emerged from a later analysis.

A remark on this clone: What it binds is not known.

PCR used 60 Vbeta primers and 13 Jbeta primers. Method: immunoSEQ multiplex PCR; TCRdb's copy keeps in-frame clones and lacks some. The sample gives roughly 140,000 clones, roughly 74% of which show up once; about 2.2% is in the top ten. The TCR was taken from a woman between 18 and 29 years old in good health and CMV-seropositive. The sequencing sample was made of PBMCs.

DNA of the CDR3: TGCGCCAGCAGCCAGGTTAGCGGGGGAGTGGATACGCAGTATTTT. This sequence encodes CASSQVSGGVDTQYF. The rearrangement links TRBV4-1 to TRBJ2-3; the match to TRBD2 covers 9 bases. This CDR3 has 15 amino acids. J lost 6 bases, V lost 3 bases, and 7 bases had no gene match. Germline CDR1 and CDR2: MGHRA and YSYEKL.